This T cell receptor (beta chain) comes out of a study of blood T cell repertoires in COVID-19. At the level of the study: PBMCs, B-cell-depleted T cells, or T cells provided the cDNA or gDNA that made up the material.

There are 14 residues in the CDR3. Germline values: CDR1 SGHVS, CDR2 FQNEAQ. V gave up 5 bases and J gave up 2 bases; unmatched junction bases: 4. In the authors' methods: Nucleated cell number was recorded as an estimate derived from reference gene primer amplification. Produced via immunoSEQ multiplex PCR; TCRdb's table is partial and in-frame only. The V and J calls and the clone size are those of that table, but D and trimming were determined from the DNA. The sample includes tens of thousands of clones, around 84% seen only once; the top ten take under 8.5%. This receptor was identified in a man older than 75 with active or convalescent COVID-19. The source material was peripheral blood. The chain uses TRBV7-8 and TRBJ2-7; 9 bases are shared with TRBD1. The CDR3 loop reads CASSATGGPYEQYV. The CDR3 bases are TGTGCCAGCAGCGCCACAGGGGGCCCCTACGAGCAGTACGTC.